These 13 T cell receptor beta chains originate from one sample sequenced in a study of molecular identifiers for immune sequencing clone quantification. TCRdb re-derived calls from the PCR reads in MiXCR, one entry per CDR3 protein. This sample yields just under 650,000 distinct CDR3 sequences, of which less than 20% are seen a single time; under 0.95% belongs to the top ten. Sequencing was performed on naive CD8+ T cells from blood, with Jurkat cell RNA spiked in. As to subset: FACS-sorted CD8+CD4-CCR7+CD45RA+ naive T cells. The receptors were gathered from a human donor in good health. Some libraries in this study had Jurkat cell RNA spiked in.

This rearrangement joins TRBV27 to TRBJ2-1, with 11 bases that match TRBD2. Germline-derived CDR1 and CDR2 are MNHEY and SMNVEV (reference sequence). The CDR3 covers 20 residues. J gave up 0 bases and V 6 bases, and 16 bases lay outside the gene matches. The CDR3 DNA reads TGTGCCAGCAGCCAACTGAGTGGACTAGCGGGTCCCTACTCCTACAATGAGCAGTTCTTC. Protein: CASSQLSGLAGPYSYNEQFF.

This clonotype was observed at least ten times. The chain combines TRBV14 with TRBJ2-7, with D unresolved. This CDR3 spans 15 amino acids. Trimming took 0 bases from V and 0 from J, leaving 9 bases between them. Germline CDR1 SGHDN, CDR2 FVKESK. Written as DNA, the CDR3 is TGTGCCAGCAGCCAAGAGCCAGGATCCTCCTACGAGCAGTACTTC. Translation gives CASSQEPGSSYEQYF.

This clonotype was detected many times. CDR3 sequence (DNA): TGTGCCAGCAGGCTACAGGGGGCGGGCACTGAAGCTTTCTTT. The encoded protein is CASRLQGAGTEAFF. The rearrangement uses TRBV6-5 and TRBJ1-1, with TRBD1 matching 9 bases. Germline V gives CDR1 MNHEY, CDR2 SVGAGI. The J segment lost 4 bases and the V segment lost 6 bases, leaving 6 bases of the junction unmatched. The CDR3 consists of 14 residues.

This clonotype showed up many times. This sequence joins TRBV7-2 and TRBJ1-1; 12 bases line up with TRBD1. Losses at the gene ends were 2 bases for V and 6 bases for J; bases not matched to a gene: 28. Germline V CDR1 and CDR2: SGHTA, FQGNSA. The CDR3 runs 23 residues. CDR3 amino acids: CASSLYVSLSGRGQGARGAEAFF. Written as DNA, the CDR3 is TGTGCCAGCAGCTTATATGTCAGTCTGTCCGGCAGGGGACAGGGGGCGCGAGGCGCTGAAGCTTTCTTT. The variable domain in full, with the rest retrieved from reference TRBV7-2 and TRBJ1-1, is GAGVSQSPSNKVTEKGKDVELRCDPISGHTALYWYRQSLGQGLEFLIYFQGNSAPDKSGLPSDRFSAERTGGSVSTLTIQRTQQEDSAVYLCASSLYVSLSGRGQGARGAEAFFGQGTRLTVV.

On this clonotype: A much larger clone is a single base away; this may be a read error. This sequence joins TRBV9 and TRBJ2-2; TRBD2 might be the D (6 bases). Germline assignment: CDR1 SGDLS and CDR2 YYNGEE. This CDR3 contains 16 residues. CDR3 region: CASSLPRDADTGGLFF. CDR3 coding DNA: TGTGCCAGCAGCCTTCCCAGGGATGCGGACACCGGGGGGCTGTTTTTT.

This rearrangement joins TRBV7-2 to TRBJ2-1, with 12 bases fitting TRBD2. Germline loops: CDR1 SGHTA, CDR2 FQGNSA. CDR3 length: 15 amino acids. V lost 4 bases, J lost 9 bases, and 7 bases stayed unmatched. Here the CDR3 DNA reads TGTGCCAGCAGCTACCTAGCGGGGGGGCTCGGTGAGCAGTTCTTC. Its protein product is CASSYLAGGLGEQFF.

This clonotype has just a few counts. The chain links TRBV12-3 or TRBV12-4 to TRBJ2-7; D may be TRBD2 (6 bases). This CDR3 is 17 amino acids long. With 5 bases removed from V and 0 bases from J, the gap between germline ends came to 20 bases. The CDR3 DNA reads TGTGCCAGCAGTCCTGCCCCCCCCGACGGGAGCTCCTACGAGCAGTACTTC. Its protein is CASSPAPPDGSSYEQYF.

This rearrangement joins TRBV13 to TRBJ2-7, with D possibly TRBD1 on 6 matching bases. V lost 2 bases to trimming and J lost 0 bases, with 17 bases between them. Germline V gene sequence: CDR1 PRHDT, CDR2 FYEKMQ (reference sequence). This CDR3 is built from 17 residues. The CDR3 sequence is CASSLRVSDSSSYEQYF. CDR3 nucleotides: TGTGCCAGCAGCTTAAGAGTTTCGGACAGCAGCTCCTACGAGCAGTACTTC. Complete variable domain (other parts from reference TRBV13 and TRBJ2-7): AAGVIQSPRHLIKEKRETATLKCYPIPRHDTVYWYQQGPGQDPQFLISFYEKMQSDKGSIPDRFSAQQFSDYHSELNMSSLELGDSALYFCASSLRVSDSSSYEQYFGPGTRLTVT.

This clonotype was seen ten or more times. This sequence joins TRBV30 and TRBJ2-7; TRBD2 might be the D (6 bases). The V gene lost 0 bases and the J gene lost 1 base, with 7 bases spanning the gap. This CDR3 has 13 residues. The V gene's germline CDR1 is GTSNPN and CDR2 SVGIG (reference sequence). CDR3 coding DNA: TGTGCCTGGAGTGTTGGAGGGTCCTACGAGCAGTACTTC. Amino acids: CAWSVGGSYEQYF.

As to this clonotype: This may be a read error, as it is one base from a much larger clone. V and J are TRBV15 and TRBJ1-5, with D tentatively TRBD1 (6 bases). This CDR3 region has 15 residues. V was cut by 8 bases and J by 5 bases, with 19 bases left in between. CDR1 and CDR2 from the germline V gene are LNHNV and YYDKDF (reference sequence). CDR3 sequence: CATGPAQGLDQPQHF. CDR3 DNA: TGTGCCACCGGCCCGGCGCAGGGGCTAGATCAGCCCCAGCATTTT.

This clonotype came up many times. CDR3 DNA sequence: TGCAGTGCTAGACCCGGGACTAGCGGCACAGATACGCAGTATTTT. Its translation: CSARPGTSGTDTQYF. This chain joins TRBV20-1 and TRBJ2-3; 10 nucleotides align to TRBD2. V lost 2 bases, J lost 1 base, and 3 bases stayed unmatched. CDR3 length: 15 amino acids. Germline CDR1 and CDR2: DFQATT and SNEGSKA (reference sequence).

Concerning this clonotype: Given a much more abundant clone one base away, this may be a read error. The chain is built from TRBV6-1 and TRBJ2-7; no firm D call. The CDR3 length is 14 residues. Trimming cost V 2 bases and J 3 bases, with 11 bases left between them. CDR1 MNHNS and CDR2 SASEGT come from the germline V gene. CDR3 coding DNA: TGTGCCAGCAGTGAATACGGAAATATCTACGAGCAGTACTTC. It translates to CASSEYGNIYEQYF.

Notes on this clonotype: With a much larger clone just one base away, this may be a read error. This CDR3 reads CASSLAAGFEQCF. The CDR3 region has the DNA TGCGCCAGCAGCTTGGCAGCGGGATTCGAGCAGTGCTTC. This chain joins TRBV5-1 and TRBJ2-7; 7 bases fit TRBD2. Germline V CDR1 and CDR2: SGHRS, YFSETQ. This CDR3 has 13 residues.